The present TCR beta chain was sequenced within a study of T cell responses to AZD1222 COVID-19 vaccine. In the study overall: Analyses pooled second doses at about 4 or about 12 weeks. Study conclusions and caveats: Donors were chiefly white British, with a greater number of females, and clonal diversity was perhaps underestimated.

About this clone: What it binds is unknown.

Germline V gives CDR1 SGHRS, CDR2 YFSETQ. The CDR3 has 16 amino acids. The V and J ends lost 4 bases and 0 bases respectively, with 11 bases between them. The method was immunoSEQ multiplex PCR; TCRdb's version includes in-frame clones alone and lacks a portion of them. The repertoire holds roughly 180,000 clones, with approximately 90% as singletons. This sequence joins TRBV5-1 and TRBJ1-6; D uncertain. The material was peripheral blood, obtained on day 0 of AZD1222 vaccination. The TCR sequence derives from an adult in good health. The CDR3 region is CASSKNDGSYNSPLHF. DNA of the CDR3: TGCGCCAGCAGCAAAAACGACGGCTCCTATAATTCACCCCTCCACTTT.